The clone carrying this T cell receptor (beta chain) was detected once. Its specificity is not known. The germline CDR1 and CDR2 sequences are SQVTM and ANQGSEA. This CDR3 contains 15 residues. Every participating donor contributed roughly 11 milliliters of peripheral blood through a draw. This specimen comes from a study of blood T cells in healthy people across ages. Overall study results and limits: Comparison with aged donors showed that long-lived donors had more naive CD4+ cells and higher diversity. Roughly linear declines in TCR beta diversity per million T cells occurred with age.

Combining a sample-barcoded 5' primer with a J-beta primer mix, a second PCR ran for about 6 to 12 cycles. TCRdb redid the calling of the 5' RACE reads with MiXCR, one entry per CDR3 protein. Of under 1,100,000 distinct CDR3 sequences in the sample, less than 25% were seen once. This sample was also put to use in a study of T cells of mothers and their children. This second study says: Over 8.5 million reads per mother and 2.5 million to 3 million per child were obtained.

The rearrangement links TRBV29-1 to TRBJ2-1, with TRBD2 matching 7 bases. The DNA end is a closer match to TRBJ2-7, so the J assignment may be wrong. Sequencing was done on a sample of blood. The receptor comes from a girl aged 2-10 years in good health. CDR3 sequence: CSVEGGGATRYEQYF. In nucleotides, the CDR3 is TGCAGCGTTGAAGGGGGGGGTGCGACCCGCTACGAGCAGTACTTC.